This TCR beta chain stems from a study of early T cells in non-severe SARS-CoV-2 infection. Notes on the study in general: Using VDJdb, the matching emphasized anti-spike CD8 responses while missing private and CD4 specificities.

In the library, individual cDNA molecules carried attached unique molecular identifiers. TCRdb used MiXCR to reprocess the 5' RACE reads, holding one entry per CDR3 protein. This table has 85,000 to 100,000 distinct CDR3 sequences, 9.5% to 11% appearing once. As concerns this clonotype: Its antigen is unknown.

The receptor was isolated from an adult who was a healthcare worker with PCR-confirmed SARS-CoV-2 infection or an uninfected control (not recorded which). This sample comprised whole blood, obtained at baseline.

This chain's CDR3 is CSAEDNSGRKSYEQYF. In DNA, the CDR3 is TGCAGTGCTGAGGATAATAGCGGGAGAAAGTCCTACGAGCAGTACTTC. The V call is TRBV20-1, the J call TRBJ2-7; 9 nucleotides match TRBD2. CDR3 length equals 16 residues. Germline V gene sequence: CDR1 DFQATT, CDR2 SNEGSKA (reference sequence). V gave up 5 bases and J gave up 1 base; unmatched junction bases: 12.